The sequence of this T cell receptor (beta chain) was determined in a study of T-cell memory formation after mild COVID-19. A 5'RACE reaction primed in the constant segment made cDNA libraries of TCR alpha and TCR beta, and these carried sample barcodes and UMIs. TCRdb used MiXCR to reprocess the 5' RACE reads, holding one entry per CDR3 protein. The sample contains 300,000 to 400,000 distinct CDR3 sequences, 13% of which appear only once. Trimming removed 8 bases from V and 1 base from J, with 6 bases in between. The CDR3 totals 12 residues. CDR1 and CDR2 (germline): KGHSH, LQKENI. Overall study results and limits: Confirmation of SARS-CoV-2 specificity was lacking for second-wave clones peaking day 37.

This clonotype was picked up a small number of times. Its antigen remains unidentified. Sequencing was done on a sample of PBMCs or a T cell subset sorted from them (not recorded which). This receptor was obtained from a man between 18 and 35 years old who had mild COVID-19 (a few samples of this study predate the infection). Cell type and time point are not known. The V and J genes are TRBV18 and TRBJ1-5, with unresolved D. Written as DNA, the CDR3 is TGTGCCAGCGCCGGGAGCAATCAGCCCCAGCATTTT. Amino acid sequence: CASAGSNQPQHF. The full variable domain, with the rest looked up from reference TRBV18 and TRBJ1-5, is NAGVMQNPRHLVRRRGQEARLRCSPMKGHSHVYWYRQLPEEGLKFMVYLQKENIIDESGMPKERFSAEFPKEGPSILRIQQVVRGDSAAYFCASAGSNQPQHFGDGTRLSIL.